This T cell receptor (beta chain) was obtained from a study of blood T cell repertoires in COVID-19 (TCRdb year 2020). In the study overall: Samples from collaborators originated in the United States, Italy and Spain and spanned both the acute and convalescent phases of COVID-19. The prospective study material was composed of cDNA or gDNA derived from T cells, B-cell-depleted T cells, or PBMCs. Subjects who had been exposed to COVID-19, were actively infected with it, or had recovered from it provided the deeply sampled blood TCRbeta repertoires that made up the dataset. The repertoires were made available in a free public database intended to serve as a resource for research on the immune response to SARS-CoV-2. Samples were obtained from the ongoing ImmuneRACE study (first 160 participants) and from approximately 1,200 subjects provided by 6 global collaborators. Sample metadata almost always included a de-identified subject ID, COVID-19 status, age in years and sex. Where available, HLA class I and class II types were obtained from metadata supplied by the sample provider rather than from assay-based typing.

TCRbeta CDR3 regions were amplified from genomic DNA using the immunoSEQ Assay, a bias-controlled multiplex PCR. The published analysis was carried out like this. The number of nucleated cells in each sample was estimated by amplification of reference gene primers within the assay. To quantify the absolute abundance of each unique TCRbeta CDR3 rearrangement, sequence reads were collapsed and filtered. For each sample, productive Simpson clonality was calculated as the square root of Simpson's diversity index over productive rearrangements. TCRdb obtained this table from immuneACCESS and retained in-frame rearrangements with V and J assigned. These tables miss some clones; where compared with another copy, unresolved V genes account for less than half of the shortfall, and the remainder is unexplained. That table gives V, J and clone size, and the DNA gave D and trimming. This sample gives around 170,000 clones in total; roughly nine tenths of them show up just once. The ten largest clones add up to 3.5% to 4% of the sample.

In regard to this clone: Which antigen it targets is not known. No base quality values were provided; no much bigger clone lies one nucleotide off.

V trim: 4 bases; J trim: 0 bases; unmatched bases: 3. Sequences SGHKS (CDR1) and YYEKEE (CDR2) are obtained from the germline V gene (reference sequence). The CDR3, from cysteine to phenylalanine, totals 15 residues. CDR3 DNA is the only sequence kept; it has 45 bases, read in frame from the first base. The collaborating institutions used their own protocols to collect whole blood in K2EDTA tubes. For TCRbeta analysis, collaborators shipped samples as frozen whole blood, isolated PBMCs, or DNA extracted from either of those sample types. Broader findings and caveats from the paper: The amount of clinical and demographic metadata varied by source and participant and was provided uncurated.

The origin of this receptor is a woman aged 70-85 years with acute or convalescent COVID-19. The chain is assembled from TRBV5-5 and TRBJ1-4; 7 of the junction bases match TRBD1. Specimen: peripheral blood. The CDR3 sequence is CASSRDRATNEKLFF. The nucleotide sequence reads TGTGCCAGCAGCCGCGACAGGGCAACTAATGAAAAACTGTTTTTT.